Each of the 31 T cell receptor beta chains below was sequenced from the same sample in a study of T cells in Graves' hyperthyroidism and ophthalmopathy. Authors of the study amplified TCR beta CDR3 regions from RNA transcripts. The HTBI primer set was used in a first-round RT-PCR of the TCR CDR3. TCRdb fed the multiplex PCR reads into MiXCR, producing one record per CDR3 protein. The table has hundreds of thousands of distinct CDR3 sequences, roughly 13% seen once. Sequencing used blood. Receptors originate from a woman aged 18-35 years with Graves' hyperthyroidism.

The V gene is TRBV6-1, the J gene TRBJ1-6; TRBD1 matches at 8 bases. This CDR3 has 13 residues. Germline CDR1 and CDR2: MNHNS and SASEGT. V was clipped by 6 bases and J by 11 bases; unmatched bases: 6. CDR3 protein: CASSPGGVTPLHF. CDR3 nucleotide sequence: TGTGCCAGCAGCCCAGGGGGCGTTACACCCCTCCACTTT.

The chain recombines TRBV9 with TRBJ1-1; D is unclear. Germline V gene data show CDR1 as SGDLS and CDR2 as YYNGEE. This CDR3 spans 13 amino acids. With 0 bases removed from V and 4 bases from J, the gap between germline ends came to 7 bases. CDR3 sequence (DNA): TGTGCCAGCAGCGTAGGGGGTATCACTGAAGCTTTCTTT. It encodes CASSVGGITEAFF.

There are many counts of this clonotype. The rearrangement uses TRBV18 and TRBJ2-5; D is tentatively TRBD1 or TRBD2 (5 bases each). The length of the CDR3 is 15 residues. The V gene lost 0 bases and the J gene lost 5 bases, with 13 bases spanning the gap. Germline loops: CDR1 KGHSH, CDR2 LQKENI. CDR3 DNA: TGTGCCAGCTCACCACCTTCTGGGGACGGGGAGACCCAGTACTTC. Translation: CASSPPSGDGETQYF.

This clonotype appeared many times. The CDR3 coding sequence is TGTGCCAGCAGTACCCCCCTAGGAGGGCTGAACACTGAAGCTTTCTTT. The encoded protein is CASSTPLGGLNTEAFF. J is TRBJ1-1 and V is TRBV12-3 or TRBV12-4, with D hard to call. Trimming took off 5 bases at V and 0 bases at J, with 16 bases between the two ends. The CDR3 is 16 residues long.

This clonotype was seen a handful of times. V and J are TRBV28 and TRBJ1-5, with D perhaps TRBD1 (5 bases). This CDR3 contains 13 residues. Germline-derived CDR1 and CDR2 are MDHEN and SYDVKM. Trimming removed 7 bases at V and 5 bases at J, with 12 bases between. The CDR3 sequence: CASTIMGDQPQHF. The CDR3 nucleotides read TGTGCCAGCACCATTATGGGGGATCAGCCCCAGCATTTT.

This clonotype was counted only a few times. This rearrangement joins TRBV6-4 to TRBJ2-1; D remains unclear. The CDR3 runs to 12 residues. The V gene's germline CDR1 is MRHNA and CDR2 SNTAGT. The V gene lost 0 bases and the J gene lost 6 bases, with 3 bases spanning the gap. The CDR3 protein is CASSDSRNEQFF. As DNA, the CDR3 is TGTGCCAGCAGTGACTCCCGCAATGAGCAGTTCTTC.

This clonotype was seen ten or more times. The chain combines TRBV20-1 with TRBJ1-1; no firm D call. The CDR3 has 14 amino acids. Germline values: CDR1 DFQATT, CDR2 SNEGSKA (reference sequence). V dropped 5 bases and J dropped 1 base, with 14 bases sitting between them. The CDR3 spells CSALEGSGNTEAFF. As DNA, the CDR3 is TGCAGTGCTCTTGAAGGTAGCGGGAACACTGAAGCTTTCTTT.

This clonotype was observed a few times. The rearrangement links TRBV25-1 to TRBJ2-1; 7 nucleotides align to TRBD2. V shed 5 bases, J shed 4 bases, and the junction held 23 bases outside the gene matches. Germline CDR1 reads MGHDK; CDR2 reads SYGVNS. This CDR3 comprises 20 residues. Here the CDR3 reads CASSPTRGGTPSGGYNEQFF. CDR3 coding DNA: TGTGCCAGCAGTCCCACCAGAGGAGGGACCCCTTCGGGGGGTTACAATGAGCAGTTCTTC.

The CDR3 nucleotides read TGTGCCAGCAGTCCCCAGGATAATTCACCCCTCCACTTT. This codes for CASSPQDNSPLHF. The rearrangement uses TRBV27 and TRBJ1-6; D unclear. Germline V CDR1 and CDR2: MNHEY, SMNVEV (reference sequence). The CDR3 covers 13 residues. The V gene lost 5 bases and the J gene lost 5 bases, with 7 bases spanning the gap.

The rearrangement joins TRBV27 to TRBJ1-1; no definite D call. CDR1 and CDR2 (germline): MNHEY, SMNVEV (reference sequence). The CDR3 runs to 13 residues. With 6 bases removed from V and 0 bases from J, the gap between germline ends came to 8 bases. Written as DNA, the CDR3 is TGTGCCAGCAGGGGCAGCGTGAACACTGAAGCTTTCTTT. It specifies CASRGSVNTEAFF.

The CDR3 coding sequence is TGTGCCAGCAGCCAAGGCACAGCAACCGGATCAGATACGCAGTATTTT. It specifies CASSQGTATGSDTQYF. V gene TRBV7-3 combines with J gene TRBJ2-3; D uncertain. CDR1 and CDR2 from the germline V gene are SGHTA and FQGTGA. The CDR3 covers 16 residues. Trimming cost V 5 bases and J 4 bases, with 19 bases left between them.

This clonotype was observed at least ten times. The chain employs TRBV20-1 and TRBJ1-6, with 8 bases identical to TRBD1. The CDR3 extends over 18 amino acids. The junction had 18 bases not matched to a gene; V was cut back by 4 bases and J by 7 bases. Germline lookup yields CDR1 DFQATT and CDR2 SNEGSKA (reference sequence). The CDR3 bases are TGCAGTGCTACCACTCCGATCGACAGGGGAGTGAAGAATTCACCCCTCCACTTT. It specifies CSATTPIDRGVKNSPLHF.

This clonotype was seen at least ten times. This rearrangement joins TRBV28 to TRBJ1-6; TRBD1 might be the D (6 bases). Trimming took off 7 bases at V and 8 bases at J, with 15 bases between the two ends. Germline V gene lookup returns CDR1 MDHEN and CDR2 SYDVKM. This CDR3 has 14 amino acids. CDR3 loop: CASNTGRSYSPLHF. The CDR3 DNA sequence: TGTGCCAGCAATACAGGGAGAAGTTATTCACCCCTCCACTTT. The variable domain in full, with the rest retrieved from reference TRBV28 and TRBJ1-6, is DVKVTQSSRYLVKRTGEKVFLECVQDMDHENMFWYRQDPGLGLRLIYFSYDVKMKEKGDIPEGYSVSREKKERFSLILESASTNQTSMYLCASNTGRSYSPLHFGNGTRLTVT.

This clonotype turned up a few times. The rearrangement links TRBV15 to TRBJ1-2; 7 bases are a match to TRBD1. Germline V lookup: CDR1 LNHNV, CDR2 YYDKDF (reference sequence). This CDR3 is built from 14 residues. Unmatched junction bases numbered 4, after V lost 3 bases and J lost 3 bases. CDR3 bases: TGTGCCACCAGCAGGGGACAGAGAGACTATGGCTACACCTTC. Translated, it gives CATSRGQRDYGYTF.

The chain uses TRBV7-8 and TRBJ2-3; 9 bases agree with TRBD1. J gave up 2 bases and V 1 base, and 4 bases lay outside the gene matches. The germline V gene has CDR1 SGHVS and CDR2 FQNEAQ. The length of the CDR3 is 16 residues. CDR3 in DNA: TGTGCCAGCAGCTTAGAACAGGGGGCCCACACAGATACGCAGTATTTT. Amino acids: CASSLEQGAHTDTQYF.

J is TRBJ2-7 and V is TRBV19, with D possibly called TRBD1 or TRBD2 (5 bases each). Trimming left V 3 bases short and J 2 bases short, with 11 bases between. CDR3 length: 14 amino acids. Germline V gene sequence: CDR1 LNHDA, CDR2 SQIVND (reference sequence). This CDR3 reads CASSIWGKTYEQYF. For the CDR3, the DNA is TGTGCCAGTAGTATCTGGGGGAAAACCTACGAGCAGTACTTC.

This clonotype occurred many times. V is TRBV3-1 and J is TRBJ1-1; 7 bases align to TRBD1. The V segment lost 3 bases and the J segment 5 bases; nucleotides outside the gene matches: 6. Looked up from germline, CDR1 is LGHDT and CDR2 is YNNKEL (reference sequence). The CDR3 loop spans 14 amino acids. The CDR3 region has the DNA TGTGCCAGCAGCCACCGGGACAGATGGACTGAAGCTTTCTTT. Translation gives CASSHRDRWTEAFF.

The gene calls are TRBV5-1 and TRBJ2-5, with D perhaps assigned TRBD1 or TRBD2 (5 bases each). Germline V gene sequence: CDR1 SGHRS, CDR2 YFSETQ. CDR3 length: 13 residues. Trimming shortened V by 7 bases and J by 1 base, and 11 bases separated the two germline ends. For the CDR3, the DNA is TGCGCCAGCCTGGGACCACCCCAAGAGACCCAGTACTTC. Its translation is CASLGPPQETQYF.

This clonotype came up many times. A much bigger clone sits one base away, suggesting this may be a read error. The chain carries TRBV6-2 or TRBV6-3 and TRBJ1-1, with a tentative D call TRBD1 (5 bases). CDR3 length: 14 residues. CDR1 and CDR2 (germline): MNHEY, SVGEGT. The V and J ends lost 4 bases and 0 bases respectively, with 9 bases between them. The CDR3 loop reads CASSWGRMNTEAFF. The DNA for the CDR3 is TGTGCCAGCAGTTGGGGACGGATGAACACTGAAGCTTTCTTT.

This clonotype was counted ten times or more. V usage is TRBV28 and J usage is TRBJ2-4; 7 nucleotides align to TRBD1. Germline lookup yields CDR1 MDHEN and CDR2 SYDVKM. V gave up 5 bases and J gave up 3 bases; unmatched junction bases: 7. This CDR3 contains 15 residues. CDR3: CASSVQGSVKNIQYF. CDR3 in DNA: TGTGCCAGCAGTGTACAGGGGTCAGTCAAAAACATTCAGTACTTC.

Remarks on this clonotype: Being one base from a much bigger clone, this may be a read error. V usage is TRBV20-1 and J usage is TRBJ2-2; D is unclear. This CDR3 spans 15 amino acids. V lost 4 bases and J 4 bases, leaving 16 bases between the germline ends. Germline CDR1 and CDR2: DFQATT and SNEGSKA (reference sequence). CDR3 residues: CSAKVPRLSTGELFF. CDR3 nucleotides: TGCAGTGCTAAAGTTCCGAGGTTGTCCACCGGGGAGCTGTTTTTT.

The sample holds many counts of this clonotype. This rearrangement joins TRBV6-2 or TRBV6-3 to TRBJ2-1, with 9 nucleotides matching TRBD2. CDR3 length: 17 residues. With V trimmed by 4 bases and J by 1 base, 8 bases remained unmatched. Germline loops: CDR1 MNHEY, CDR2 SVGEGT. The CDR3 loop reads CASSSPVAGVSYNEQFF. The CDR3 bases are TGTGCCAGCAGTTCACCAGTAGCGGGAGTGTCCTACAATGAGCAGTTCTTC.

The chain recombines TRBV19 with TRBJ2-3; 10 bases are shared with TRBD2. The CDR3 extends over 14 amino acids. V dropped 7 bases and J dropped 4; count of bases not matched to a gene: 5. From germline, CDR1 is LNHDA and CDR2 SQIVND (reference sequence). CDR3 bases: TGTGCCAGTAAGGAGCGGGAGGGGGCAGATACGCAGTATTTT. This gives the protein CASKEREGADTQYF.

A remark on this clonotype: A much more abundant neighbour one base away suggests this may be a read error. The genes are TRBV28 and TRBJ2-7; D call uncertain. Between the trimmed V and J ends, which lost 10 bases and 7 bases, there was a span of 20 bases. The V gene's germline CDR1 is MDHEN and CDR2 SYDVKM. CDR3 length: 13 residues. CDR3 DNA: TGTGCCACATGGAGTGGGAATGCCCATGAGCAGTACTTC. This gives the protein CATWSGNAHEQYF.

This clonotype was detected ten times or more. CDR3 protein: CASSKGGRTYEQYF. In DNA, the CDR3 is TGTGCCAGTAGCAAAGGCGGGCGGACCTACGAGCAGTACTTC. The gene calls are TRBV19 and TRBJ2-7; a weak D match, TRBD2 (5 bases). CDR3 length: 14 amino acids. Trimming took off 6 bases at V and 2 bases at J, with 14 bases between the two ends. Germline V gene data show CDR1 as LNHDA and CDR2 as SQIVND (reference sequence).

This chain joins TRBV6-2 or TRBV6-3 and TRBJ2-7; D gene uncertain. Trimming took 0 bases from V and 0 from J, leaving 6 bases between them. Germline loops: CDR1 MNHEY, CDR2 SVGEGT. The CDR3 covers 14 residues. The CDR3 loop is CASSYSSPSYEQYF. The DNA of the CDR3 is TGTGCCAGCAGTTACTCGAGCCCCTCCTACGAGCAGTACTTC.

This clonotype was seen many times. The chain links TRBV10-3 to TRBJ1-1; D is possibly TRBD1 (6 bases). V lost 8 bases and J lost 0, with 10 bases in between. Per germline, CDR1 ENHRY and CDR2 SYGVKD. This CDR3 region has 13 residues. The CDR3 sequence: CAIGKGVNTEAFF. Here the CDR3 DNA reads TGTGCCATCGGTAAGGGGGTGAACACTGAAGCTTTCTTT.

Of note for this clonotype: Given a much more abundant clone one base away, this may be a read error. CDR3: CAGSLGPTEQYF. CDR3 DNA: TGTGCCGGCAGCTTAGGGCCCACGGAGCAGTACTTC. The chain is built from TRBV11-2 and TRBJ2-7; D gene uncertain. The CDR3 has 12 amino acids. Germline loops: CDR1 SGHAT, CDR2 FQNNGV.

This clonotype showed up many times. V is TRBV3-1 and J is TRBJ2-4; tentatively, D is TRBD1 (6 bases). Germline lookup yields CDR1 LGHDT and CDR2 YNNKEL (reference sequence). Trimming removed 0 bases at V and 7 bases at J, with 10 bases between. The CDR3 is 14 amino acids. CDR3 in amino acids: CASSQDYRANIQYF. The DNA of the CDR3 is TGTGCCAGCAGCCAAGATTACAGGGCGAACATTCAGTACTTC.

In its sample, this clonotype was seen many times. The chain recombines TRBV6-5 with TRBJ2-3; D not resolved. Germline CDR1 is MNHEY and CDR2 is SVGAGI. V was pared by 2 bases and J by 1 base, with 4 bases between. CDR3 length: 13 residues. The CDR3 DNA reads TGTGCCAGCAGTTACGTACGCACAGATACGCAGTATTTT. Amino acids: CASSYVRTDTQYF.

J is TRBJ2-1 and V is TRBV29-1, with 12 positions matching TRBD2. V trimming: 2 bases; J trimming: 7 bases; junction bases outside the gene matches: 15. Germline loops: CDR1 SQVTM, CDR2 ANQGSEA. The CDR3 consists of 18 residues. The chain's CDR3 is CSVETALPTSGSGNEQFF. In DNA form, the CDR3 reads TGCAGCGTTGAAACCGCACTTCCGACTAGCGGGAGTGGAAATGAGCAGTTCTTC.